The next 22 T cell receptor beta chains were all read from a single sample in a study of shared clonotypes between healthy human individuals. The protocol was immunoSEQ multiplex PCR, while the TCRdb copy is restricted to in-frame clones and leaves out a portion. The sample has fewer than 650,000 clones, 76% seen once. The sequencing sample was made of PBMCs. These TCRs come from a woman aged 40-49 years in good health. Some clones in this sample may be carry-over from other donors' samples.

Concerning this clone: Being one base from a much bigger clone, this may be a read error. The J gene is TRBJ2-7, the V gene TRBV2; D uncertain. Trimming cost V 5 bases and J 3 bases, with 8 bases left between them. Germline V lookup: CDR1 SNHLY, CDR2 FYNNEI. The length of the CDR3 is 12 residues. CDR3 coding DNA: TGTGCCAGCAGTCCCGATCTCTACGAGCAGTACTTC. Amino acid sequence: CASSPDLYEQYF.

The chain carries TRBV5-1 and TRBJ2-7, with D perhaps matching TRBD1 (5 bases). V lost 3 bases to trimming and J lost 2 bases, with 12 bases between them. The CDR3 runs to 14 residues. Germline values: CDR1 SGHRS, CDR2 YFSETQ. In DNA, the CDR3 is TGCGCCAGCAGCTATCAGGGTGGTACCTACGAGCAGTACTTC. Amino acid sequence: CASSYQGGTYEQYF. Supplemented by reference TRBV5-1 and TRBJ2-7, the full variable domain reads KAGVTQTPRYLIKTRGQQVTLSCSPISGHRSVSWYQQTPGQGLQFLFEYFSETQRNKGNFPGRFSGRQFSNSRSEMNVSTLELGDSALYLCASSYQGGTYEQYFGPGTRLTVT.

This chain connects TRBV5-1 to TRBJ2-1, with 13 bases lining up with TRBD2. The CDR3 consists of 14 residues. The germline gives CDR1 SGHRS, CDR2 YFSETQ. V dropped 4 bases and J dropped 8; count of bases not matched to a gene: 3. In DNA form, the CDR3 reads TGCGCCAGCAGCACACTAGCGGGAGGGGATGAGCAGTTCTTC. Translated, it gives CASSTLAGGDEQFF.

The chain recombines TRBV6-1 with TRBJ2-2, with 8 bases that match TRBD1. From germline, CDR1 is MNHNS and CDR2 SASEGT. V gave up 6 bases and J gave up 3 bases; unmatched junction bases: 3. The CDR3 has 14 amino acids. The CDR3 is CASRGTGYTGELFF. CDR3 DNA: TGTGCCAGCAGAGGGACAGGCTACACCGGGGAGCTGTTTTTT.

The CDR3 is CASSYRVPASSYEQYF. The CDR3 DNA reads TGTGCCAGCAGCTACAGGGTTCCCGCTAGCTCCTACGAGCAGTACTTC. The chain is built from TRBV11-2 and TRBJ2-7; D perhaps matches TRBD1 (6 bases). Trimming took 4 bases from V and 0 from J, leaving 16 bases between them. Germline CDR1 reads SGHAT; CDR2 reads FQNNGV. The CDR3 consists of 16 residues.

In the case of this clone: A read error may explain this, as a much larger clone is one base away. The chain carries TRBV4-1 and TRBJ2-7; 9 bases match TRBD1. Germline V lookup: CDR1 MGHRA, CDR2 YSYEKL. The CDR3 contains 15 residues. J was trimmed by 9 bases and V by 4 bases; bases with no gene match: 13. The CDR3 is CASSPARDREVGQYF. CDR3 coding DNA: TGCGCCAGCAGCCCCGCCCGGGACAGGGAGGTCGGGCAGTACTTC.

This sequence joins TRBV11-2 and TRBJ2-1; D is perhaps TRBD1 (5 bases). Looked up from germline, CDR1 is SGHAT and CDR2 is FQNNGV. The CDR3 consists of 15 residues. Trimming removed 2 bases from V and 1 base from J, with 9 bases in between. The CDR3 region has the DNA TGTGCCAGCAGCTTAATGGGGCCTTCCTACAATGAGCAGTTCTTC. This translates into CASSLMGPSYNEQFF. The entire variable domain, with the rest obtained from reference TRBV11-2 and TRBJ2-1, is as follows: EAGVAQSPRYKIIEKRQSVAFWCNPISGHATLYWYQQILGQGPKLLIQFQNNGVVDDSQLPKDRFSAERLKGVDSTLKIQPAKLEDSAVYLCASSLMGPSYNEQFFGPGTRLTVL.

Comments on this clone: Compared with germline, one end of the junction differs, possibly owing to a read error. The chain employs TRBV4-2 and TRBJ2-1; 12 positions match TRBD2. The germline V gene encodes CDR1 LGHNA and CDR2 YNFKEQ. The CDR3 length is 16 residues. CDR3 region: CASSLSTSGSYSEQFF. The DNA for the CDR3 is TGTGCCAGCAGCCTCTCGACTAGCGGGAGCTACAGTGAGCAATTCTTC.

This chain links TRBV28 with TRBJ2-7, with D possibly TRBD2 on 6 matching bases. This CDR3 is 16 amino acids long. The germline V gene has CDR1 MDHEN and CDR2 SYDVKM. Trimming removed 6 bases from V and 3 bases from J, with 21 bases in between. As DNA, the CDR3 is TGTGCCAGCAGCCCGCCCTCTACAGCGGGCTTCTACGAGCAGTACTTC. It codes for CASSPPSTAGFYEQYF.

CDR3 sequence reads: CASSSETRSTDTQYF. The CDR3 DNA follows: TGCGCCAGCAGCTCAGAGACACGAAGCACAGATACGCAGTATTTT. The chain combines TRBV5-1 with TRBJ2-3; the D is unclear. Germline V CDR1 and CDR2: SGHRS, YFSETQ. The CDR3 sequence is 15 residues long. The germline V and J ends were trimmed by 3 bases and 0 bases, with 11 bases remaining between them.

The V and J genes are TRBV27 and TRBJ2-1, with TRBD2 identical over 9 bases. The CDR3 spans 19 residues. The V and J ends lost 4 bases and 0 bases, in that order; junction bases with no gene match: 13. Per germline, CDR1 MNHEY and CDR2 SMNVEV (reference sequence). In DNA form, the CDR3 reads TGTGCCAGCAGTTCACTCGCGGGAGGGCTTTGGAGCTCCTACAATGAGCAGTTCTTC. Residues: CASSSLAGGLWSSYNEQFF.

This clone appeared a few times. One end of the junction fails to match germline, which may point to a read error. The V and J genes are TRBV30 and TRBJ2-5; D uncertain. The CDR3 runs 11 residues. Germline CDR1 is GTSNPN and CDR2 is SVGIG (reference sequence). The CDR3 region has the DNA TGTGCCCGGAGTGGACCCTATGAGCAGTACTTC. Its translation is CARSGPYEQYF.

The CDR3 region is CASSLQGTGDTQYF. CDR3 nucleotide sequence: TGTGCCAGCAGCCTACAGGGGACAGGTGATACGCAGTATTTT. V usage is TRBV7-9 and J usage is TRBJ2-3; 8 nucleotides line up with TRBD1. CDR1 is SEHNR and CDR2 is FQNEAQ in the germline V gene (reference sequence). This CDR3 spans 14 amino acids. After removal of 5 bases from V and 6 bases from J, the junction contained 7 bases not matched to a gene. The whole variable domain, filled in from reference TRBV7-9 and TRBJ2-3, reads DTGVSQNPRHKITKRGQNVTFRCDPISEHNRLYWYRQTLGQGPEFLTYFQNEAQLEKSRLLSDRFSAERPKGSFSTLEIQRTEQGDSAMYLCASSLQGTGDTQYFGPGTRLTVL.

This chain uses TRBV4-1 with TRBJ2-1; D remains unclear. Per the germline V gene, CDR1 is MGHRA and CDR2 is YSYEKL. V was cut by 3 bases and J by 4 bases, with 16 bases left in between. The CDR3 sequence is 16 residues long. The CDR3 here is CASSQIDLFVYNEQFF. In DNA form, the CDR3 reads TGCGCCAGCAGCCAGATAGACCTCTTCGTTTACAATGAGCAGTTCTTC.

About this clone: Other DNA sequences of this sample code for an identical CDR3. The genes are TRBV7-8 and TRBJ2-1; D call uncertain. This CDR3 has 11 amino acids. Per the germline V gene, CDR1 is SGHVS and CDR2 is FQNEAQ. Trimming took off 5 bases at V and 4 bases at J, with 3 bases between the two ends. The CDR3 is CASSGYNEQFF. The CDR3 coding sequence is TGTGCCAGCAGCGGTTACAATGAGCAGTTCTTC.

This clone was seen only a few times. V and J are TRBV6-5 and TRBJ1-2; D is undetermined. V was clipped by 4 bases and J by 4 bases, with 4 bases between them. There are 11 residues in the CDR3. Germline CDR1 is MNHEY and CDR2 is SVGAGI. The CDR3 coding sequence is TGTGCCAGCAGTTCGTTCTATGGCTACACCTTC. It codes for CASSSFYGYTF.

The chain employs TRBV27 and TRBJ1-2, with D perhaps matching TRBD1 (5 bases). This CDR3 is built from 14 residues. V shed 7 bases and J shed 7 bases, with 19 bases lying between them. CDR1 and CDR2 from the germline V gene are MNHEY and SMNVEV (reference sequence). CDR3 residues: CASTRWGDGGGYTF. DNA for the CDR3: TGTGCCAGCACCCGGTGGGGGGACGGGGGTGGCTACACCTTC.

This rearrangement joins TRBV4-2 to TRBJ2-6; no reliable D call. V was cut by 0 bases and J by 0 bases, with 9 bases left in between. There are 17 residues in the CDR3. CDR1 and CDR2 from the germline V gene are LGHNA and YNFKEQ. The CDR3 bases are TGTGCCAGCAGCCAAGATTCTACTTTCTCTGGGGCCAACGTCCTGACTTTC. Translation: CASSQDSTFSGANVLTF.

This chain links TRBV14 with TRBJ2-7; 7 nucleotides align to TRBD1. Germline CDR1 reads SGHDN; CDR2 reads FVKESK. The J segment lost 4 bases and the V segment lost 4 bases, leaving 4 bases of the junction unmatched. The length of the CDR3 is 13 residues. The CDR3 bases are TGTGCCAGCAGCCTCGGACAGGTTTACGAGCAGTACTTC. Residues: CASSLGQVYEQYF.

The rearrangement joins TRBV5-1 to TRBJ2-3, with D perhaps matching TRBD1 (6 bases). Germline V gene sequence: CDR1 SGHRS, CDR2 YFSETQ. This CDR3 spans 17 amino acids. V shed 4 bases and J shed 0 bases, with 18 bases lying between them. The CDR3, as DNA: TGCGCCAGCAGCGCGGCCCCAGGGGTACTTAGCACAGATACGCAGTATTTT. This encodes CASSAAPGVLSTDTQYF.

In its sample, this clone was seen a few times. Distinct nucleotide sequences in the sample also encode this CDR3. The V gene is TRBV27, the J gene TRBJ2-5, with unresolved D. Judging by the DNA end, TRBJ2-7 fits better; the J call may be wrong. This CDR3 spans 10 amino acids. CDR1 is MNHEY and CDR2 is SMNVEV in the germline V gene (reference sequence). For the CDR3, the DNA is TGTGCCAGCGGGGATTACGAGCAGTACTTC. As protein: CASGDYEQYF.

The sample holds one count of this clone. Other nucleotide sequences in the sample specify the same CDR3. J is TRBJ2-7 and V is TRBV5-6; tentative D call: TRBD1 (6 bases). The V gene's germline CDR1 is SGHDT and CDR2 YYEEEE. The CDR3 covers 13 residues. V was clipped by 5 bases and J by 2 bases, with 11 bases between them. CDR3 residues: CASSLQGPYEQYF. The CDR3 DNA is TGTGCCAGCAGTCTACAGGGCCCCTACGAGCAGTACTTC.